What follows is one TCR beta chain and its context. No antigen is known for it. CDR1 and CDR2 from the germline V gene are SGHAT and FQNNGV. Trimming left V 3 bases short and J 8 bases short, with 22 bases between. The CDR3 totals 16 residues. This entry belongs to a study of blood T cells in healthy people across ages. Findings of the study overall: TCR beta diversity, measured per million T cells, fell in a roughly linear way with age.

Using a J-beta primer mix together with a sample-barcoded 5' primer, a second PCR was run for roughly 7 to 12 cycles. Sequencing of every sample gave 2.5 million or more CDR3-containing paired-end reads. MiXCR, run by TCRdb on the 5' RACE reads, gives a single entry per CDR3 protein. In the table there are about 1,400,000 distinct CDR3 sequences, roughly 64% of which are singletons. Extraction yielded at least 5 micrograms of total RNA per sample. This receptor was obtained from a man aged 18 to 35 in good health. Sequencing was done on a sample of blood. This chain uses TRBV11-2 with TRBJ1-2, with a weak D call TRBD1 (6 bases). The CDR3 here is CASSFRRQELAIGYTF. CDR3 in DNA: TGTGCCAGCAGCTTCCGCCGACAGGAGCTGGCAATAGGCTACACCTTC. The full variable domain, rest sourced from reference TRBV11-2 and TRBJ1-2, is EAGVAQSPRYKIIEKRQSVAFWCNPISGHATLYWYQQILGQGPKLLIQFQNNGVVDDSQLPKDRFSAERLKGVDSTLKIQPAKLEDSAVYLCASSFRRQELAIGYTFGSGTRLTVV.